This T cell receptor (beta chain) was retrieved from a study of CD8 T cells in Susac syndrome. From blood CD8+ and CD4+ T cells, TCR beta sequences were generated. Random hexamers served to reverse transcribe roughly 0.45 to 1 ug RNA. An immunoSEQ multiplex PCR generated amplified TCR beta CDR3 products spanning 54 Vbeta and 13 Jbeta. One entry per CDR3 protein, called by TCRdb with MiXCR from the immunoSEQ multiplex PCR reads. This sample carries some 190,000 distinct CDR3 sequences, about 95% of them seen once, and the ten largest clones take 0.1%. The length of the CDR3 is 17 residues. V lost 6 bases and J lost 0; bases outside the gene matches: 8. Germline V gene data show CDR1 as MNHNS and CDR2 as SASEGT.

The chain joins TRBV6-1 to TRBJ2-3, with 11 bases matching TRBD2. Sequencing used CD4+ T cells from PBMCs. The source of this sequence is a human donor in good health. CDR3 region: CASSLGLAAASTDTQYF. Here the CDR3 DNA reads TGTGCCAGCAGCCTGGGACTAGCGGCTGCTAGCACAGATACGCAGTATTTT.